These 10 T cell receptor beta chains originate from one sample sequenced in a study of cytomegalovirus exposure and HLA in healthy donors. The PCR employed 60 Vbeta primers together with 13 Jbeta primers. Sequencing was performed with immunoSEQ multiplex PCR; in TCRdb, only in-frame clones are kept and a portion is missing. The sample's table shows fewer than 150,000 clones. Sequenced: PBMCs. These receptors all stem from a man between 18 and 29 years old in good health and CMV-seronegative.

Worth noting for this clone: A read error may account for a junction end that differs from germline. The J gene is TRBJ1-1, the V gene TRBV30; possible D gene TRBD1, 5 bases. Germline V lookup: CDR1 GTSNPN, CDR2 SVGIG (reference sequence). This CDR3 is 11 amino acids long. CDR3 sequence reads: CAWLGGLSINF. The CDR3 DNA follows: TGTGCCTGGTTGGGGGGACTAAGCATCAACTTT.

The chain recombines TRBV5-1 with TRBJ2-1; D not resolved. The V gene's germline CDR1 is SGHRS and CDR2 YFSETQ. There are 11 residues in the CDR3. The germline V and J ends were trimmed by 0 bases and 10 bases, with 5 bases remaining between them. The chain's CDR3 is CASSLVQEQFF. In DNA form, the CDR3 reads TGCGCCAGCAGCTTGGTCCAGGAGCAGTTCTTC.

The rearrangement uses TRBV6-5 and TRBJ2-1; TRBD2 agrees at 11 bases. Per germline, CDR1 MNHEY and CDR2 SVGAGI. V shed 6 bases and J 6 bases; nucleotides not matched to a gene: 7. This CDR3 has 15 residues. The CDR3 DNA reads TGTGCCAGCAGATCGGGACTAGCGGAATTCAATGAGCAGTTCTTC. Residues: CASRSGLAEFNEQFF.

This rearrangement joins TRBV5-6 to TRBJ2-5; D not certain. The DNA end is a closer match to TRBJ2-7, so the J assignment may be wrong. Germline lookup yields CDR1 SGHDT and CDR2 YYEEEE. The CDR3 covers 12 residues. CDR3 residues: CASSLSIIEQYF. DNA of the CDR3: TGTGCCAGCAGCTTGTCCATTATCGAGCAGTACTTC.

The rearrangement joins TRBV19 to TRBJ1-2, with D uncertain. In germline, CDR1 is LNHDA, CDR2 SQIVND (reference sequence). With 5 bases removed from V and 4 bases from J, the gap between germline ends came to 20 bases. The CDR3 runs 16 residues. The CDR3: CASSFRFVPGVYGYTF. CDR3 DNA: TGTGCCAGTAGTTTTAGGTTCGTACCGGGAGTCTATGGCTACACCTTC.

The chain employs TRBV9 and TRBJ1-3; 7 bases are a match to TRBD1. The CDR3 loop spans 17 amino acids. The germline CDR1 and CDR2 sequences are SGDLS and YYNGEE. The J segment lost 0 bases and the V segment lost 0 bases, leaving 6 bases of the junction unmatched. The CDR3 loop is CASSVEDRPYSGNTIYF. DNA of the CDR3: TGTGCCAGCAGCGTAGAGGACAGGCCTTACTCTGGAAACACCATATATTTT.

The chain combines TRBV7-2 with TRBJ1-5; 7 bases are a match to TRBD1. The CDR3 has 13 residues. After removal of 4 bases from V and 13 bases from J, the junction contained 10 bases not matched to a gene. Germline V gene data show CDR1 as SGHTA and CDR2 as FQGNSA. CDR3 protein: CASSSIPTGVQHF. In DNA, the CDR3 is TGTGCCAGCAGCTCAATACCCACAGGGGTGCAGCATTTT.

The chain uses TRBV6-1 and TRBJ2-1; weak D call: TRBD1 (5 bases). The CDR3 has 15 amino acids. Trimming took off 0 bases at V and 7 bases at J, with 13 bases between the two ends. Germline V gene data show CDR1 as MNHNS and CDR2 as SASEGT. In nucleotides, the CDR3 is TGTGCCAGCAGTGAAGCGCTCCAGGGTACGAATGAGCAGTTCTTC. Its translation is CASSEALQGTNEQFF.

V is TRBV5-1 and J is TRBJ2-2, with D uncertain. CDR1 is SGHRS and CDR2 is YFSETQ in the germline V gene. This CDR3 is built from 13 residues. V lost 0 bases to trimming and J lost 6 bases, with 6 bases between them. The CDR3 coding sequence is TGCGCCAGCAGCTTGGGGGCCCCCGGGGAGCTGTTTTTT. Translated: CASSLGAPGELFF.

The CDR3 loop is CASSLGGRTSYEQYF. In DNA form, the CDR3 reads TGCGCCAGCAGCTTGGGGGGCAGAACGAGCTACGAGCAGTACTTC. V and J are TRBV5-1 and TRBJ2-5, with D tentatively TRBD1 (5 bases). TRBJ2-7 matches the DNA end more closely, so the J call is doubtful. This CDR3 region has 15 residues. The germline gives CDR1 SGHRS, CDR2 YFSETQ.